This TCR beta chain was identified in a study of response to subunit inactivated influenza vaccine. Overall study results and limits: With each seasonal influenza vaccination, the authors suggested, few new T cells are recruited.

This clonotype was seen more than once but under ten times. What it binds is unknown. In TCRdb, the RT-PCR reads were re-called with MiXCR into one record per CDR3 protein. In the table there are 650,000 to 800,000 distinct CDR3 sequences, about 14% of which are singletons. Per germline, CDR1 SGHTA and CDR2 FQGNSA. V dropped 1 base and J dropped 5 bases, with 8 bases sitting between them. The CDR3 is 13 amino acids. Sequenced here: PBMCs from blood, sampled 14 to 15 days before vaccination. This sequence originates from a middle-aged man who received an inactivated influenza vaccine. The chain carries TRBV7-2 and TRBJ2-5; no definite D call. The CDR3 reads CASSLGVMETQYF. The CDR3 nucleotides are TGTGCCAGCAGCTTAGGGGTCATGGAGACCCAGTACTTC.